The source of this T cell receptor (beta chain) is a study of shared clonotypes between healthy human individuals. The method was immunoSEQ multiplex PCR; TCRdb's version includes in-frame clones alone and lacks a portion of them. The sample has fewer than 600,000 clones; around 77% are singletons. This CDR3 comprises 13 residues. Trimming shortened V by 1 base and J by 1 base, and 6 bases separated the two germline ends. Germline V gene sequence: CDR1 SGHNT, CDR2 YYREEE (reference sequence). The chain recombines TRBV5-4 with TRBJ2-7; no clear D gene. Sequencing used PBMCs. This receptor was obtained from a woman between 40 and 50 years old in good health. Some clones in this sample may be carry-over from other donors' samples. The CDR3 region is CASSLRSSYEQYF. The CDR3 bases are TGTGCCAGCAGCTTGAGGTCTTCCTACGAGCAGTACTTC.